These 25 T cell receptor beta chains originate from one sample sequenced in a study of shared clonotypes between healthy human individuals. Produced via immunoSEQ multiplex PCR; TCRdb's table is partial and in-frame only. The sample includes about 2.5 million clones, around 92% of them seen just once. The sequenced sample was naive CD4+ T cells from PBMCs. Subset denoted: CD45RA+ positively selected. These receptors all stem from a man between 18 and 29 years old in good health. Some clones in this sample may be carry-over from other donors' samples.

The V and J genes are TRBV11-2 and TRBJ2-5; either TRBD1 or TRBD2 may fit D (6 bases each). Trimming left V 1 base short and J 4 bases short, with 13 bases between. The CDR3 is 15 residues long. Germline assignment: CDR1 SGHAT and CDR2 FQNNGV. The CDR3 sequence is CASSLARGQGETQYF. The CDR3 DNA follows: TGTGCCAGCAGCTTAGCCCGGGGGCAGGGAGAGACCCAGTACTTC.

This chain joins TRBV5-1 and TRBJ1-4; D gene unclear. With 4 bases removed from V and 7 bases from J, the gap between germline ends came to 14 bases. The CDR3 consists of 14 residues. Germline-derived CDR1 and CDR2 are SGHRS and YFSETQ. CDR3 protein: CASSDGSTPEKLFF. CDR3 DNA: TGCGCCAGCAGCGACGGGTCTACGCCTGAAAAACTGTTTTTT.

The J gene is TRBJ2-7, the V gene TRBV4-1, with D unclear. Between the trimmed V and J ends, which lost 0 bases and 1 base, there was a span of 7 bases. The germline V gene encodes CDR1 MGHRA and CDR2 YSYEKL. This CDR3 region has 14 residues. The CDR3 protein is CASSQDRSSYEQYF. The CDR3 bases are TGCGCCAGCAGCCAAGACAGGAGTTCCTACGAGCAGTACTTC.

V usage is TRBV19 and J usage is TRBJ1-3; TRBD1 is a possible D gene (5 bases). CDR1 and CDR2 from the germline V gene are LNHDA and SQIVND (reference sequence). This CDR3 has 14 amino acids. Trimming cost V 4 bases and J 0 bases, with 7 bases left between them. The CDR3 DNA reads as TGTGCCAGTAGTACAGACAGCTCTGGAAACACCATATATTTT. It is translated as CASSTDSSGNTIYF.

J is TRBJ1-2 and V is TRBV30, with 7 nucleotides matching TRBD1. The trim removed 3 bases at V and 0 bases at J, leaving 13 bases unmatched. Germline CDR1 reads GTSNPN; CDR2 reads SVGIG (reference sequence). The CDR3 extends over 17 amino acids. The CDR3 region is CAWRRALGTASNYGYTF. The DNA of the CDR3 is TGTGCCTGGAGACGAGCCCTGGGGACAGCCTCTAACTATGGCTACACCTTC.

The chain is built from TRBV7-9 and TRBJ2-7; D is perhaps TRBD2 (5 bases). CDR1 and CDR2 from the germline V gene are SEHNR and FQNEAQ (reference sequence). The CDR3 is 13 amino acids. CDR3: CAGGGRLTYEQYF. CDR3 sequence (DNA): TGTGCGGGTGGCGGGCGACTTACCTACGAGCAGTACTTC.

This clone was seen only once. CDR3 nucleotides: TGTGCCAGTAGTAGACAGGGGGCCGTAAAGACCCAGTACTTC. It translates to CASSRQGAVKTQYF. The gene calls are TRBV19 and TRBJ2-5, with 10 bases identical to TRBD1. This CDR3 has 14 amino acids. Germline V gene lookup returns CDR1 LNHDA and CDR2 SQIVND (reference sequence). J lost 6 bases, V lost 4 bases, and 5 bases had no gene match.

This clone appeared once. The rearrangement uses TRBV5-1 and TRBJ2-3; 11 nucleotides agree with TRBD2. CDR1 is SGHRS, CDR2 YFSETQ, per germline. The V gene end was trimmed by 2 bases and the J gene end by 2 bases; junction bases not matched to a gene: 4. The CDR3 runs to 16 residues. CDR3 amino acids: CASSFGTSGATDTQYF. In DNA form, the CDR3 reads TGCGCCAGCAGCTTCGGGACTAGCGGAGCCACAGATACGCAGTATTTT.

The V gene is TRBV19, the J gene TRBJ2-7; D possibly matches TRBD1 or TRBD2 (5 bases each). V was cut by 3 bases and J by 0 bases, with 12 bases left in between. The CDR3 consists of 15 residues. Germline V lookup: CDR1 LNHDA, CDR2 SQIVND (reference sequence). The CDR3 protein is CASSMGPSSSYEQYF. CDR3 nucleotides: TGTGCCAGTAGTATGGGACCGTCTAGCTCCTACGAGCAGTACTTC.

The genes are TRBV6-1 and TRBJ2-7, with 7 positions matching TRBD1. Unmatched junction bases numbered 8, after V lost 7 bases and J lost 2 bases. There are 14 residues in the CDR3. From germline, CDR1 is MNHNS and CDR2 SASEGT. The CDR3 bases are TGTGCCAGCACCTCCTCGGGACAGACCTACGAGCAGTACTTC. Its translation is CASTSSGQTYEQYF.

The gene calls are TRBV5-6 and TRBJ1-2; no reliable D call. Germline loops: CDR1 SGHDT, CDR2 YYEEEE. This CDR3 has 10 amino acids. V dropped 7 bases and J dropped 2 bases, with 3 bases sitting between them. CDR3 residues: CASGNYGYTF. DNA of the CDR3: TGTGCCAGCGGCAACTATGGCTACACCTTC.

This chain connects TRBV7-2 to TRBJ2-5; 9 nucleotides agree with TRBD1. The CDR3 loop spans 15 amino acids. The V gene's germline CDR1 is SGHTA and CDR2 FQGNSA. V gave up 5 bases and J gave up 4 bases; unmatched junction bases: 8. CDR3 loop: CASSPHVTGGETQYF. Here the CDR3 DNA reads TGTGCCAGCAGCCCCCACGTGACAGGGGGAGAGACCCAGTACTTC.

The chain couples TRBV6-5 to TRBJ2-6; D unresolved. V was trimmed by 8 bases and J by 4 bases, leaving 6 bases between them. This CDR3 is 12 amino acids long. The V gene's germline CDR1 is MNHEY and CDR2 SVGAGI. The CDR3 is CASAQGANVLTF. CDR3 nucleotides: TGTGCCAGCGCCCAGGGGGCCAACGTCCTGACTTTC.

The V gene is TRBV28, the J gene TRBJ1-2, with D hard to call. The V end was cut by 3 bases, the J end by 0 bases, with 14 bases between. From germline, CDR1 is MDHEN and CDR2 SYDVKM. This CDR3 spans 16 amino acids. The CDR3 sequence is CASSLQRTGSNYGYTF. DNA of the CDR3: TGTGCCAGCAGTTTGCAACGGACGGGGTCTAACTATGGCTACACCTTC.

The gene calls are TRBV28 and TRBJ2-3; D remains unclear. The CDR3 has 15 amino acids. V was pared by 3 bases and J by 5 bases, with 15 bases between. Germline CDR1 MDHEN, CDR2 SYDVKM. The CDR3, as DNA: TGTGCCAGCAGTTTTGCCCCGTCTCGGGTAGATACGCAGTATTTT. Its protein product is CASSFAPSRVDTQYF.

The rearrangement uses TRBV7-3 and TRBJ1-2; D unclear. The CDR3 has 13 residues. Germline CDR1 and CDR2: SGHTA and FQGTGA. V dropped 6 bases and J dropped 4 bases, with 12 bases sitting between them. CDR3 DNA: TGTGCCAGCAGGTCACACGGACCCTATGGCTACACCTTC. Translating it yields CASRSHGPYGYTF.

The chain carries TRBV5-1 and TRBJ1-2, with D unclear. CDR3 length equals 16 residues. Germline values: CDR1 SGHRS, CDR2 YFSETQ. V lost 6 bases and J lost 4, with 22 bases in between. The DNA for the CDR3 is TGCGCCAGCAAGCGTGGGCGCGGAGAGGCCTCCTATGGCTACACCTTC. Its protein is CASKRGRGEASYGYTF.

The V call is TRBV5-1, the J call TRBJ2-3, with D possibly TRBD1 on 5 matching bases. The CDR3 runs to 15 residues. The germline V gene has CDR1 SGHRS and CDR2 YFSETQ. V shed 3 bases and J shed 2 bases, with 13 bases lying between them. CDR3 bases: TGCGCCAGCAGCTACCCTGACAGTTACACAGATACGCAGTATTTT. As protein: CASSYPDSYTDTQYF. Full variable domain (rest looked up from reference TRBV5-1 and TRBJ2-3): KAGVTQTPRYLIKTRGQQVTLSCSPISGHRSVSWYQQTPGQGLQFLFEYFSETQRNKGNFPGRFSGRQFSNSRSEMNVSTLELGDSALYLCASSYPDSYTDTQYFGPGTRLTVL.

This chain uses TRBV5-3 with TRBJ2-1, with TRBD2 identical over 14 bases. TRBV5-3 is designated an ORF whose function remains uncertain. V was pared by 3 bases and J by 9 bases, with 8 bases of the junction left unmatched. CDR3 length equals 16 residues. The CDR3 nucleotides are TGTGCCAGAAGCTCCCGACTAGCGGGAGGGCCTGGTGAGCAGTTCTTC. Amino acids: CARSSRLAGGPGEQFF.

The chain joins TRBV28 to TRBJ2-5; 9 bases line up with TRBD1. The J call could be wrong; TRBJ2-7 is a better fit for the DNA end. Per germline, CDR1 MDHEN and CDR2 SYDVKM. The CDR3 runs 16 residues. The CDR3 sequence is CASSSPPGQGVYEQYF. CDR3 nucleotide sequence: TGTGCCAGCAGTTCCCCTCCGGGACAGGGAGTCTACGAGCAGTACTTC.

V gene TRBV2 combines with J gene TRBJ2-7; 8 bases are shared with TRBD2. From germline, CDR1 is SNHLY and CDR2 FYNNEI. V lost 3 bases, J lost 3 bases, and 7 bases stayed unmatched. The CDR3 loop spans 15 amino acids. The CDR3 sequence: CASSDPGGPRYEQYF. The CDR3 nucleotides are TGTGCCAGCAGTGATCCGGGAGGGCCTCGCTACGAGCAGTACTTC.

The chain couples TRBV2 to TRBJ2-7, with TRBD2 matching 8 bases. V shed 8 bases, J shed 3 bases, and the junction held 6 bases outside the gene matches. The CDR3 loop spans 13 amino acids. CDR1 and CDR2 (germline): SNHLY, FYNNEI. Here the CDR3 reads CASSPAGDYEQYF. CDR3 nucleotide sequence: TGTGCCAGCTCCCCAGCGGGAGACTACGAGCAGTACTTC.

The chain links TRBV7-8 to TRBJ1-3; no clear D. The ends were cut back, 4 bases at V and 0 bases at J, with 16 bases in the middle. Germline lookup yields CDR1 SGHVS and CDR2 FQNEAQ. There are 17 residues in the CDR3. In nucleotides, the CDR3 is TGTGCCAGCAGCTCCGAGTGGGGTTCAAGCTCTGGAAACACCATATATTTT. Amino acids: CASSSEWGSSSGNTIYF.

Only one count was recorded for this clone. The J gene is TRBJ2-3, the V gene TRBV10-1; 7 nucleotides match TRBD2. Germline CDR1 reads WNHNN; CDR2 reads SYGVQD (reference sequence). The CDR3 loop spans 17 amino acids. Trimming took 0 bases from V and 5 from J; bases not matched to a gene: 11. The CDR3 DNA is TGCGCCAGCAGTGAGTCGACGGCTTGGAGCGGGAAAGATACGCAGTATTTT. This codes for CASSESTAWSGKDTQYF.

Regarding this clone: This specimen includes other DNA sequences encoding the same CDR3. V and J are TRBV5-1 and TRBJ2-4; a weak D match, TRBD1 (6 bases). This CDR3 comprises 16 residues. CDR1 SGHRS and CDR2 YFSETQ come from the germline V gene. V was clipped by 0 bases and J by 0 bases, with 10 bases between them. The CDR3, as DNA: TGCGCCAGCAGCTTGGGGACAGCCTTAGCCAAAAACATTCAGTACTTC. Its translation is CASSLGTALAKNIQYF.